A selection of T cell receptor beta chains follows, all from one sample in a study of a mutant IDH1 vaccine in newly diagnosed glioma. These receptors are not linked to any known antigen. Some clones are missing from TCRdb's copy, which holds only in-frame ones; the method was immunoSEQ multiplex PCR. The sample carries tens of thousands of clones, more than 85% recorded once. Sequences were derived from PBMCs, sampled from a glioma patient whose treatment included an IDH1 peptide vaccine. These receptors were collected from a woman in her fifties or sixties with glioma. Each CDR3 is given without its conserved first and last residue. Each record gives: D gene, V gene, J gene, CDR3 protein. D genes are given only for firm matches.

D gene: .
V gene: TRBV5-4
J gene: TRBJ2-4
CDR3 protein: AIEGKGDKNIQY

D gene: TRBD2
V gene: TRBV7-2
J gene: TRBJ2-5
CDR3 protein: ASSPPGTSGIKTQY

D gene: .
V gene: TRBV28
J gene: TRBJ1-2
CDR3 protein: ASRYRRVYGYT

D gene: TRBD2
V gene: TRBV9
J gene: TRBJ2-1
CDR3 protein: ASSVRLAGRSYNEQF

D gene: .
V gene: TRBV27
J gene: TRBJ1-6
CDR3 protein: ASKLTGSSYNSPLH

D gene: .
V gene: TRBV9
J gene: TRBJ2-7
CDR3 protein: ASSGGLNSYEQY

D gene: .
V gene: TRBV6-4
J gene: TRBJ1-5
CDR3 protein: ASSEPQGNQPQH

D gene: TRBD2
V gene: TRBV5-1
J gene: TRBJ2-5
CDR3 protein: ASSFTSGVVQETQY

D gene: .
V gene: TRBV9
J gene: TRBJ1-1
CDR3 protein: ASSVAAGGFNTEAF

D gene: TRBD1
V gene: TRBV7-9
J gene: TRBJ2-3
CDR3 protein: VSQGAADTQY

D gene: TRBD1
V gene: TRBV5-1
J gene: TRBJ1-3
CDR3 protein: ASSPGQGFSGNTIY

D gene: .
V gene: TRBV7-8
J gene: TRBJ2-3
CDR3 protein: ASSIDKRTDTQY

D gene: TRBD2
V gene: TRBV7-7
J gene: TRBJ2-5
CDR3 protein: ASSRTSGQETQY

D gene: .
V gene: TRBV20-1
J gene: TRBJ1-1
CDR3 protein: SAEGDAEAF

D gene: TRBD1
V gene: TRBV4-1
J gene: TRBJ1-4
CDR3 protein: ASSQYSGDRGEKLF

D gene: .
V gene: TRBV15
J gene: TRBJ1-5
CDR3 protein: ATSSFPRGHSNQPQH

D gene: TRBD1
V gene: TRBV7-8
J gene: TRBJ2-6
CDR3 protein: ASSLTQGALRSSGANVLT

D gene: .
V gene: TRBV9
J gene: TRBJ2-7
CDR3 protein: ASSVDGWSFEQY

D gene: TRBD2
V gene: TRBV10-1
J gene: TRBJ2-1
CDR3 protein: ASSQTSGRAHEQF

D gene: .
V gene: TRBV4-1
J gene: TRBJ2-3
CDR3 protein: ASSHRLSTSTDTQY

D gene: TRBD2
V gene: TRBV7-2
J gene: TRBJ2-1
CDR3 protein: ASSLGSGRLQNEQF

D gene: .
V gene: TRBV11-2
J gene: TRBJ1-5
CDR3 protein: ASSLMGRDNQPQH

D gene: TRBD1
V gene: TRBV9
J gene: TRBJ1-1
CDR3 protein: ASSVGDRAPGNTEAF

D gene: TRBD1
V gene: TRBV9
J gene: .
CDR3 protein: ASSREGRGSYEQY

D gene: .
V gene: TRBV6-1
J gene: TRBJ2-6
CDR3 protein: ASSERVWARPSGANVLT

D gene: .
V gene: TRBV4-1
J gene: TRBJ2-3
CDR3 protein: ASSQGVAGRTDTQY

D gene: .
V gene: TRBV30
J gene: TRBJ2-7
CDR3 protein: AWSGIVGHEQY

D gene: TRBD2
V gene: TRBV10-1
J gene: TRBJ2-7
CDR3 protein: ASSPGTSGSLGEQY

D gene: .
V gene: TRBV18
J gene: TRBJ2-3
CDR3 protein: ASSPLTPASTDTQY

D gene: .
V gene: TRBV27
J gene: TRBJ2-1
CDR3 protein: ASSRNNEQF

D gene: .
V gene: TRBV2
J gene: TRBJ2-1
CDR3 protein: ASSESPSSYNEQF

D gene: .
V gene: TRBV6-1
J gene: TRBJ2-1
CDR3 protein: ASGAETGPSYNEQF

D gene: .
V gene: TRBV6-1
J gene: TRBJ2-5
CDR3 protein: ASSEKIVWETQY

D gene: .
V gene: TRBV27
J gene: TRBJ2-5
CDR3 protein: ASSLSRQETQY

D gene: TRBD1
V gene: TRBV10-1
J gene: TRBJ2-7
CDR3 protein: ASRTGNGEQY

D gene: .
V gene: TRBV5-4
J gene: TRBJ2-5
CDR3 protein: ASSSGGRGQETQY

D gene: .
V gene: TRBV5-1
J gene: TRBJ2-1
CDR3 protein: ASSPGAPRSYNEQF

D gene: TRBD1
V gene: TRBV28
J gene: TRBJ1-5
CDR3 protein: ASRNDRAGNQPQH

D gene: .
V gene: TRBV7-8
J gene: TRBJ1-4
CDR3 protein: ASSLAGTNEKLF

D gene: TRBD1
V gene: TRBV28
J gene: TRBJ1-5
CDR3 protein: ASSFTGGIQPQH

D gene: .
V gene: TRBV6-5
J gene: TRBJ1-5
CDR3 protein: ASSYSPQFQPQH

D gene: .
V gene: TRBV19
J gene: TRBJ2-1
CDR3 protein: ASSRAAGSYNEQF

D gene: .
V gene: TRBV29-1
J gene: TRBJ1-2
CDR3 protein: SVGGFNYGYT

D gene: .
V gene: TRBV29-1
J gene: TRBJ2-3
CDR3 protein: SVLLGADTQY

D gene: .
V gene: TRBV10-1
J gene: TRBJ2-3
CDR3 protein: ASSPGTDTQY

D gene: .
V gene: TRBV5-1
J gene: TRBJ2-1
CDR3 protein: ASSQDPGSNEQF

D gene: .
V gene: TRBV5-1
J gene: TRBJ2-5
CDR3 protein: ASSWRGPGQETQY